The TCR beta chain under discussion was sequenced for a study of blood T cell repertoires in COVID-19. At the level of the study: Material from acute and convalescent COVID-19 was sourced from the United States, Italy and Spain. PBMCs, B-cell-depleted T cells, or T cells were the source of the cDNA or gDNA that made up the material.

This table comes from immunoSEQ multiplex PCR, and its TCRdb copy is limited to in-frame clones, with some not included. The sample contains under 200,000 clones, more than 75% of which appear only once. CDR1 is MGHRA, CDR2 YSYEKL, per germline. With 0 bases removed from V and 7 bases from J, the gap between germline ends came to 10 bases. The CDR3 is made up of 14 amino acids. The receptor was isolated from a man over 45 who had recovered from COVID-19. This sequence joins TRBV4-1 and TRBJ2-1; a possible D gene is TRBD2 (7 bases). What was sequenced was peripheral blood. The CDR3 nucleotides are TGCGCCAGCAGCCAAGAAGGGGGGGGGAATGAGCAGTTCTTC. Amino acid sequence: CASSQEGGGNEQFF.